These 15 T cell receptor beta chains were all obtained from the same sample, sequenced in a study of blood T cell repertoires in COVID-19. Clones were sequenced by immunoSEQ multiplex PCR, and TCRdb holds only the in-frame ones, with some missing. The sample yields approximately 210,000 clones, about 91% seen once. Sequencing was carried out using peripheral blood. Receptors were obtained from a man aged 25-45 years with acute or convalescent COVID-19.

V and J are TRBV27 and TRBJ1-5; D is possibly TRBD1 (6 bases). The germline CDR1 and CDR2 sequences are MNHEY and SMNVEV (reference sequence). V was cut by 4 bases and J by 6 bases, with 16 bases left in between. This CDR3 region has 15 residues. The CDR3: CASSWGGGGGQPQHF. Here the CDR3 DNA reads TGTGCCAGCAGTTGGGGAGGGGGGGGCGGTCAGCCCCAGCATTTT.

The rearrangement joins TRBV18 to TRBJ2-7; D might be TRBD2 (6 bases). CDR1 is KGHSH, CDR2 LQKENI, per germline. CDR3 size: 14 residues. Trimming removed 3 bases from V and 3 bases from J, with 12 bases in between. CDR3 protein: CASSPQGLNYEQYF. CDR3 nucleotides: TGTGCCAGCTCACCTCAGGGACTCAACTACGAGCAGTACTTC.

The genes are TRBV30 and TRBJ1-1; a possible D gene is TRBD1 (6 bases). Germline CDR1 and CDR2: GTSNPN and SVGIG (reference sequence). The CDR3 loop spans 13 amino acids. V lost 4 bases and J lost 8, with 17 bases in between. In DNA form, the CDR3 reads TGTGCCTGGAAGGGGACACGAAACCCCGAAGCTTTCTTT. This sequence encodes CAWKGTRNPEAFF. Combining the CDR3 with reference TRBV30 and TRBJ1-1 gives the whole variable domain SQTIHQWPATLVQPVGSPLSLECTVEGTSNPNLYWYRQAAGRGLQLLFYSVGIGQISSEVPQNLSASRPQDRQFILSSKKLLLSDSGFYLCAWKGTRNPEAFFGQGTRLTVV.

This chain connects TRBV30 to TRBJ2-7; 8 bases agree with TRBD1. The CDR3 loop spans 13 amino acids. Losses at the gene ends were 0 bases for V and 4 bases for J; bases not matched to a gene: 2. Germline loops: CDR1 GTSNPN, CDR2 SVGIG (reference sequence). The CDR3 DNA follows: TGTGCCTGGAGTGTACAGGGGGGTTACGAGCAGTACTTC. As protein: CAWSVQGGYEQYF.

This clone was observed a single time. The CDR3 region is CATSDHRGSGTDTQYF. CDR3 nucleotide sequence: TGTGCCACCAGTGACCACAGGGGTTCGGGCACAGATACGCAGTATTTT. V usage is TRBV24-1 and J usage is TRBJ2-3; 7 bases line up with TRBD1. The CDR3 covers 16 residues. The germline V gene has CDR1 KGHDR and CDR2 SFDVKD. Trimming took 4 bases from V and 1 from J; bases not matched to a gene: 7.

V is TRBV21-1 and J is TRBJ1-5; the D segment call TRBD1 is taken from the table without a DNA check. TRBV21-1 constitutes a pseudogene. The CDR3 is 14 amino acids. CDR3 sequence (DNA): TGTGCCAGCAGCCGGGACAAAAGCAATCAGCCCCAGCATTTT. Protein: CASSRDKSNQPQHF.

The J gene is TRBJ1-5, the V gene TRBV28; a possible D gene is TRBD1 (5 bases). CDR1 is MDHEN and CDR2 is SYDVKM in the germline V gene. This CDR3 region has 15 residues. V was shortened by 7 bases and J by 1 base, with 14 bases between the two germline ends. CDR3 sequence reads: CASIKPQGSNQPQHF. For the CDR3, the DNA is TGTGCCAGCATCAAGCCCCAGGGAAGCAATCAGCCCCAGCATTTT.

V usage is TRBV12-2 and J usage is TRBJ2-6; the D call TRBD1 from the table was never checked on the DNA. TRBV12-2 is termed a pseudogene. The CDR3 is made up of 13 amino acids. Written as DNA, the CDR3 is TGTGCTCATCAGGGGGCTGGGGCCAACGTCCTGACTTTC. Its translation is CAHQGAGANVLTF.

The chain couples TRBV20-1 to TRBJ1-1; D uncertain. The V end was cut by 5 bases, the J end by 7 bases, with 11 bases between. Germline V gene sequence: CDR1 DFQATT, CDR2 SNEGSKA (reference sequence). The CDR3 consists of 11 residues. The CDR3 sequence is CSADRGFEAFF. The DNA of the CDR3 is TGCAGTGCTGATCGGGGTTTTGAAGCTTTCTTT.

The chain carries TRBV7-2 and TRBJ1-6, with TRBD1 identical over 7 bases. Germline lookup yields CDR1 SGHTA and CDR2 FQGNSA. After removal of 8 bases from V and 7 bases from J, the junction contained 8 bases not matched to a gene. This CDR3 contains 14 residues. Written as DNA, the CDR3 is TGTGCCAGCCCAAAAGGGGGCAGGAATTCACCCCTCCACTTT. Amino acid sequence: CASPKGGRNSPLHF.

This sequence joins TRBV10-3 and TRBJ1-5, with TRBD1 matching over 9 bases. J gave up 7 bases and V 6 bases, and 13 bases lay outside the gene matches. CDR3 size: 16 residues. In germline, CDR1 is ENHRY, CDR2 SYGVKD. CDR3 loop: CAIRWVTHRGRQPQHF. The DNA for the CDR3 is TGTGCCATCAGGTGGGTCACGCACAGGGGGCGACAGCCCCAGCATTTT.

A single count supports this clone. The genes are TRBV27 and TRBJ2-7; D unclear. V was clipped by 3 bases and J by 0 bases, with 6 bases between them. Germline loops: CDR1 MNHEY, CDR2 SMNVEV (reference sequence). The CDR3 length is 13 residues. The CDR3 loop reads CASSFSVSYEQYF. The CDR3 DNA sequence: TGTGCCAGCAGTTTTAGTGTCTCCTACGAGCAGTACTTC.

The chain employs TRBV4-2 and TRBJ1-4; TRBD1 agrees at 7 bases. CDR3 size: 16 residues. With V trimmed by 2 bases and J by 5 bases, 8 bases remained unmatched. Per germline, CDR1 LGHNA and CDR2 YNFKEQ. In DNA form, the CDR3 reads TGTGCCAGCAGCCAATTACCGGGACAGCTGAATGAAAAACTGTTTTTT. Protein sequence: CASSQLPGQLNEKLFF.

The chain recombines TRBV6-5 with TRBJ1-1, with 8 bases identical to TRBD1. Germline trimming cut 6 bases from V and 1 base from J; bases unmatched to any gene: 4. CDR1 and CDR2 from the germline V gene are MNHEY and SVGAGI. The CDR3 is made up of 14 amino acids. This CDR3 reads CASSRDRSNTEAFF. The CDR3 DNA reads TGTGCCAGCAGCCGGGACAGGTCGAACACTGAAGCTTTCTTT.

In its sample, this clone was seen once. The V and J genes are TRBV28 and TRBJ2-1; D is ambiguous. The V and J ends lost 5 bases and 6 bases respectively, with 14 bases between them. Germline CDR1 and CDR2: MDHEN and SYDVKM. The CDR3 loop spans 14 amino acids. CDR3 DNA sequence: TGTGCCAGCAGTCCCGCGCTAGTACCCAATGAGCAGTTCTTC. It is translated as CASSPALVPNEQFF.